This TCR beta chain was retrieved from a study of blood T cell repertoires in COVID-19. Looking at the study overall: The samples span acute and convalescent COVID-19 from the United States, Italy and Spain. In each case, the material was cDNA or gDNA derived from T cells, B-cell-depleted T cells, or PBMCs.

The junction had 9 bases not matched to a gene; V was cut back by 4 bases and J by 3 bases. Per germline, CDR1 SGHRS and CDR2 YFSETQ. The CDR3 has 15 amino acids. Per the study methods: Reference gene primers were amplified, and this amplification served to estimate nucleated cell counts. Profiled with immunoSEQ multiplex PCR; TCRdb holds only in-frame clones, not every one. V, J and clone size are those of that table, while D and trimming were read from the DNA. The table has approximately 670,000 clones, around 90% seen once. The specimen sequenced was peripheral blood. This sequence originates from a young woman with acute or convalescent COVID-19. The chain combines TRBV5-1 with TRBJ1-1; 7 bases agree with TRBD1. The CDR3 nucleotides are TGCGCCAGCAGCCGGGCCCGGGACAGACACACTGAAGCTTTCTTT. Translated, it gives CASSRARDRHTEAFF.